The 20 T cell receptor beta chains below all came from one sample that was sequenced in a study of OX40 agonist ivuxolimab in advanced cancers. Sequencing used immunoSEQ multiplex PCR; TCRdb keeps in-frame clones, though not all of them. The data hold about 70,000 clones, with roughly 87% observed a single time. The specimen was CD4+ or CD8+ T cells sorted from blood, collected in a trial of the OX40 agonist ivuxolimab. All receptors come from an adult with an advanced solid tumor such as melanoma, head and neck, liver or kidney cancer.

The V and J genes are TRBV29-1 and TRBJ2-1; TRBD1 matches at 7 bases. Germline V lookup: CDR1 SQVTM, CDR2 ANQGSEA. The CDR3 totals 12 residues. Trimming removed 4 bases from V and 9 bases from J; junction bases left unmatched: 6. CDR3 nucleotide sequence: TGCAGCGTTGGAAAGGGGGCAGGTGAGCAGTTCTTC. Translation gives CSVGKGAGEQFF.

This clone was found once. This chain uses TRBV7-2 with TRBJ1-1; the D gene is possibly TRBD1 (6 bases). From germline, CDR1 is SGHTA and CDR2 FQGNSA. CDR3 size: 14 residues. V was shortened by 4 bases and J by 4 bases, with 13 bases between the two germline ends. The CDR3 coding sequence is TGTGCCAGCAGCTCCACAGGGTTTGTCACTGAAGCTTTCTTT. Translation: CASSSTGFVTEAFF. Complete variable domain (other parts from reference TRBV7-2 and TRBJ1-1): GAGVSQSPSNKVTEKGKDVELRCDPISGHTALYWYRQSLGQGLEFLIYFQGNSAPDKSGLPSDRFSAERTGGSVSTLTIQRTQQEDSAVYLCASSSTGFVTEAFFGQGTRLTVV.

The chain recombines TRBV30 with TRBJ1-5, with D maybe TRBD1 (6 bases). The CDR3 sequence is 13 residues long. V was pared by 5 bases and J by 3 bases, with 11 bases between. Looked up from germline, CDR1 is GTSNPN and CDR2 is SVGIG (reference sequence). In nucleotides, the CDR3 is TGTGCCTGGGATGGGGGCACCAATCAGCCCCAGCATTTT. Translating it yields CAWDGGTNQPQHF.

The chain links TRBV6-5 to TRBJ2-3, with D unclear. CDR1 is MNHEY, CDR2 SVGAGI, per germline. Trimming removed 6 bases at V and 0 bases at J, with 10 bases between. The CDR3 is 14 amino acids. The CDR3 DNA is TGTGCCAGCAGCCTTAGTAGGAGCACAGATACGCAGTATTTT. This codes for CASSLSRSTDTQYF.

This CDR3 is CASSDKGTGQPQHF. In DNA form, the CDR3 reads TGTGCCAGCAGTGATAAGGGAACGGGCCAGCCCCAGCATTTT. This chain joins TRBV6-1 and TRBJ1-5, with unresolved D. This CDR3 region has 14 residues. Germline values: CDR1 MNHNS, CDR2 SASEGT. V dropped 3 bases and J dropped 7 bases, with 13 bases sitting between them.

The chain employs TRBV6-5 and TRBJ1-5; D is undetermined. Germline CDR1 MNHEY, CDR2 SVGAGI. The CDR3 is 16 residues long. The V gene lost 4 bases and the J gene lost 4 bases, with 17 bases spanning the gap. In nucleotides, the CDR3 is TGTGCCAGCAGTTCAAACCGGGCCGCACCAAATCAGCCCCAGCATTTT. Amino acid sequence: CASSSNRAAPNQPQHF.

This clone was counted between two and nine times. V gene TRBV30 combines with J gene TRBJ1-6; D gene unclear. The length of the CDR3 is 14 residues. V dropped 1 base and J dropped 9 bases, with 13 bases sitting between them. Germline CDR1 GTSNPN, CDR2 SVGIG (reference sequence). The DNA for the CDR3 is TGTGCCTGGAGTGAAGCGGGGATGCGTTCACCCCTCCACTTT. It is translated as CAWSEAGMRSPLHF.

This clone was seen just once. J is TRBJ2-7 and V is TRBV5-1; tentatively, D is TRBD1 or TRBD2 (5 bases each). Trimming pared 8 bases from V and 2 bases from J, leaving 11 bases between. CDR1 SGHRS and CDR2 YFSETQ come from the germline V gene. The CDR3 sequence is 12 residues long. The CDR3 sequence is CARAGTTYEQYF. CDR3 nucleotide sequence: TGCGCCAGAGCAGGGACGACCTACGAGCAGTACTTC.

The rearrangement links TRBV18 to TRBJ1-2; D possibly corresponds to TRBD1 (6 bases). V lost 2 bases to trimming and J lost 8 bases, with 15 bases between them. Germline V lookup: CDR1 KGHSH, CDR2 LQKENI. This CDR3 comprises 14 residues. The chain's CDR3 is CASSPGGDSLGYTF. CDR3 in DNA: TGTGCCAGCTCACCAGGGGGCGACTCTTTAGGCTACACCTTC.

This clone appeared a single time. The V call is TRBV29-1, the J call TRBJ2-1; the match to TRBD2 covers 9 bases. The trim removed 4 bases at V and 1 base at J, leaving 5 bases unmatched. This CDR3 contains 15 residues. Per the germline V gene, CDR1 is SQVTM and CDR2 is ANQGSEA. The CDR3 spells CSVGLAGRSYNEQFF. The CDR3 bases are TGCAGCGTTGGCCTAGCGGGGCGATCCTACAATGAGCAGTTCTTC.

In its sample, this clone was seen a few times. The rearrangement links TRBV5-1 to TRBJ1-2; tentative D call: TRBD1 (6 bases). Germline loops: CDR1 SGHRS, CDR2 YFSETQ. The ends were cut back, 3 bases at V and 4 bases at J, with 16 bases in the middle. CDR3 length: 15 residues. CDR3 DNA sequence: TGCGCCAGCAGCTATGGGACATCTCGCGTCTATGGCTACACCTTC. It is translated as CASSYGTSRVYGYTF.

The V and J genes are TRBV2 and TRBJ1-6; D is unclear. The CDR3 is 16 residues long. The ends were cut back, 6 bases at V and 0 bases at J, with 12 bases in the middle. Germline CDR1 is SNHLY and CDR2 is FYNNEI. The CDR3 nucleotides are TGTGCCAGCAGCCTCAGGTCCAGCTCCTATAATTCACCCCTCCACTTT. Amino acids: CASSLRSSSYNSPLHF.

The chain couples TRBV4-2 to TRBJ2-7; 8 bases are shared with TRBD2. The CDR3 has 16 residues. J lost 1 base, V lost 3 bases, and 8 bases had no gene match. CDR1 is LGHNA, CDR2 YNFKEQ, per germline. CDR3 in amino acids: CASSQGVLAGSYEQYF. Written as DNA, the CDR3 is TGTGCCAGCAGCCAGGGGGTCCTAGCGGGTTCCTACGAGCAGTACTTC.

This rearrangement joins TRBV19 to TRBJ2-3; D is unclear. Per germline, CDR1 LNHDA and CDR2 SQIVND (reference sequence). V dropped 0 bases and J dropped 4 bases, with 11 bases sitting between them. The CDR3 spans 15 residues. This chain's CDR3 is CASSIERARPDTQYF. The CDR3 DNA is TGTGCCAGTAGTATAGAACGGGCAAGGCCAGATACGCAGTATTTT.

The chain combines TRBV4-2 with TRBJ2-2; the match to TRBD2 covers 10 bases. J lost 1 base, V lost 0 bases, and 2 bases had no gene match. The CDR3 is made up of 17 amino acids. Germline V gene sequence: CDR1 LGHNA, CDR2 YNFKEQ. CDR3 amino acids: CASSQEVAGGNTGELFF. CDR3 in DNA: TGTGCCAGCAGCCAAGAAGTAGCGGGGGGGAACACCGGGGAGCTGTTTTTT.

The J gene is TRBJ1-4, the V gene TRBV19; TRBD1 matches at 8 bases. The V and J ends lost 6 bases and 5 bases, in that order; junction bases with no gene match: 8. This CDR3 is built from 15 residues. The V gene's germline CDR1 is LNHDA and CDR2 SQIVND (reference sequence). Here the CDR3 reads CASRTNRGANEKLFF. CDR3 nucleotide sequence: TGTGCCAGTAGAACCAACAGGGGGGCGAATGAAAAACTGTTTTTT.

This clone was seen only once. The rearrangement joins TRBV7-6 to TRBJ2-1; 10 bases agree with TRBD2. The V and J ends lost 5 bases and 4 bases, in that order; junction bases with no gene match: 8. This CDR3 is 16 amino acids long. Germline V gene sequence: CDR1 SGHVS, CDR2 FNYEAQ. This CDR3 is CASSRNSGGTYNEQFF. The CDR3 region has the DNA TGTGCCAGCAGCCGTAATAGCGGGGGGACGTACAATGAGCAGTTCTTC.

V gene TRBV6-5 combines with J gene TRBJ2-5; D remains unclear. The CDR3 loop spans 13 amino acids. Trimming stripped 0 bases from V and 5 bases from J, with 7 bases between. Germline CDR1 reads MNHEY; CDR2 reads SVGAGI. Here the CDR3 reads CASSYSRYETQYF. CDR3 nucleotides: TGTGCCAGCAGTTACTCGCGTTATGAGACCCAGTACTTC.

This rearrangement joins TRBV11-2 to TRBJ1-6; TRBD1 matches 9 bases. Germline loops: CDR1 SGHAT, CDR2 FQNNGV. CDR3 size: 17 residues. The V segment lost 2 bases and the J segment 5 bases; nucleotides outside the gene matches: 7. The CDR3 is CASSLTGTGQHNSPLHF. In DNA form, the CDR3 reads TGTGCCAGCAGCTTAACGGGGACAGGGCAACATAATTCACCCCTCCACTTT.

The chain links TRBV6-1 to TRBJ1-2, with 8 bases aligning to TRBD1. The CDR3 runs 16 residues. Trimming at V came to 2 bases and at J to 6 bases, leaving 11 bases not matched to a gene. Germline CDR1 is MNHNS and CDR2 is SASEGT. The CDR3 sequence is CASSETLLTGVHGYTF. The CDR3 DNA sequence: TGTGCCAGCAGTGAAACCCTCCTGACAGGGGTGCATGGCTACACCTTC.